The clone carrying this T cell receptor (beta chain) was observed at least ten times. This record comes from a study of T cells in Graves' hyperthyroidism and ophthalmopathy. Stable Graves' hyperthyroidism meant no ophthalmopathy progression within 18 months. Criteria for exclusion of patients were uncontrolled infection, other autoimmune disease, pregnancy or lactation. The PBMCs were sourced from fresh peripheral blood (about 9.7 ml). RNA transcripts yielded amplified TCR beta CDR3 regions. Carried out on the TCR CDR3, a first-round RT-PCR used the HTBI primer set. TCRdb independently ran MiXCR on the multiplex PCR reads; one entry per CDR3 protein. This table holds about 360,000 distinct CDR3 sequences, less than 15% found once. The V and J ends lost 7 bases and 0 bases respectively, with 10 bases between them. This CDR3 contains 13 residues. Germline CDR1 reads MDHEN; CDR2 reads SYDVKM.

The TCR was taken from a woman younger than 35 with Graves' hyperthyroidism. The V call is TRBV28, the J call TRBJ2-7; D is uncertain. The specimen was blood. The CDR3 is CASNSGGSYEQYF. Here the CDR3 DNA reads TGTGCCAGCAATTCAGGCGGCTCCTACGAGCAGTACTTC. Filled out from reference TRBV28 and TRBJ2-7, the complete variable domain reads DVKVTQSSRYLVKRTGEKVFLECVQDMDHENMFWYRQDPGLGLRLIYFSYDVKMKEKGDIPEGYSVSREKKERFSLILESASTNQTSMYLCASNSGGSYEQYFGPGTRLTVT.